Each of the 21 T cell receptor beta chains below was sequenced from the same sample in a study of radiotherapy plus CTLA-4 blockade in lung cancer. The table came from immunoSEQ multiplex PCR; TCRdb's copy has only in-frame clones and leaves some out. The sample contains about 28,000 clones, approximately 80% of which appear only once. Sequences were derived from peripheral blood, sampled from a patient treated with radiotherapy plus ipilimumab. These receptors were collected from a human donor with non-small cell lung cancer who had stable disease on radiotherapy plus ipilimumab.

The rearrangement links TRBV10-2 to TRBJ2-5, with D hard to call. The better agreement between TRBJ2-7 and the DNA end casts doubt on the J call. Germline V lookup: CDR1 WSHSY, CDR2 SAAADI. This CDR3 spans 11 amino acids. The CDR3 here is CASNGPYEQYF. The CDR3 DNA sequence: TGCGCCAGCAACGGCCCTTACGAGCAGTACTTC.

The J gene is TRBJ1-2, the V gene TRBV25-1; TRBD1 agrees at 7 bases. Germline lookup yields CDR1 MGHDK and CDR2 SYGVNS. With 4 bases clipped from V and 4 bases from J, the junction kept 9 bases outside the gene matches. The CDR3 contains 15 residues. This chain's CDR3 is CASSGTNRGSYGYTF. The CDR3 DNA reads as TGTGCCAGCAGTGGAACCAACAGGGGTAGCTATGGCTACACCTTC.

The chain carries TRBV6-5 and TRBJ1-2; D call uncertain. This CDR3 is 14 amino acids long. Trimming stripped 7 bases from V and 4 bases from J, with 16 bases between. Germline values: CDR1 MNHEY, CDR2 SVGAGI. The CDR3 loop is CASIAHLGSYGYTF. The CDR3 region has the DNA TGTGCCAGCATCGCACATCTAGGGAGCTATGGCTACACCTTC.

CDR3 residues: CSAPEGGVRGYTF. As DNA, the CDR3 is TGCAGCGCCCCTGAGGGGGGGGTAAGAGGCTACACCTTC. This chain links TRBV29-1 with TRBJ1-2, with a tentative D call TRBD1 (6 bases). V shed 7 bases and J shed 8 bases, with 20 bases lying between them. CDR3 size: 13 residues. Germline V gene sequence: CDR1 SQVTM, CDR2 ANQGSEA.

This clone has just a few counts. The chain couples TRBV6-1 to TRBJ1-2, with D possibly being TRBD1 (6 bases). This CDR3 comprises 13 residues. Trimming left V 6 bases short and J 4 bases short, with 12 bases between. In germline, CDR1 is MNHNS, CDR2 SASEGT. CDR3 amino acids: CASSSQGVYGYTF. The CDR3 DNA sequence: TGTGCCAGCAGCTCACAGGGAGTCTATGGCTACACCTTC.

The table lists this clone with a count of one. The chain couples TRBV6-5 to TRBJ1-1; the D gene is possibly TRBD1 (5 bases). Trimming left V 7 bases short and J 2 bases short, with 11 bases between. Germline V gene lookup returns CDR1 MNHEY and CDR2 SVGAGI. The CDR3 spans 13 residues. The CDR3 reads CASNTQGNTEAFF. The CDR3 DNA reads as TGTGCCAGCAACACCCAGGGTAACACTGAAGCTTTCTTT.

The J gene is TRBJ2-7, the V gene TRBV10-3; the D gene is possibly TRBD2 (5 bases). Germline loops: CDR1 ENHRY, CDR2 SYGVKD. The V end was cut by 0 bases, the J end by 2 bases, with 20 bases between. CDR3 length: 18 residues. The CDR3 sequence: CAISESVGLTLRAYEQYF. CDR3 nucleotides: TGTGCCATCAGTGAGTCGGTAGGACTTACACTTCGCGCCTACGAGCAGTACTTC.

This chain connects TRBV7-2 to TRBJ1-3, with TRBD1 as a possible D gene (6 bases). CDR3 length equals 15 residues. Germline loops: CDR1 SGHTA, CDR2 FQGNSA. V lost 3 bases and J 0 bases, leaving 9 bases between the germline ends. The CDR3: CASSFGQLSGNTIYF. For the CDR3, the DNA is TGTGCCAGCAGCTTTGGACAGCTCTCTGGAAACACCATATATTTT.

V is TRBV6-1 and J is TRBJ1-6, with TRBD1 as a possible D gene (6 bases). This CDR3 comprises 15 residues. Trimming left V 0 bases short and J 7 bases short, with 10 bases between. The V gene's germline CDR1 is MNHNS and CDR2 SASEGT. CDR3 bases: TGTGCCAGCAGTGAAGCCCGGACAGAAAATTCACCCCTCCACTTT. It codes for CASSEARTENSPLHF.

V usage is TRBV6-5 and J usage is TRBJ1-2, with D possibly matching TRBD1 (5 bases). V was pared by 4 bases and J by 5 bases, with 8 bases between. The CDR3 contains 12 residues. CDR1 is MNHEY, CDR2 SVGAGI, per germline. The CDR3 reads CASSFGAYGYTF. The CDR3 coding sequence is TGTGCCAGCAGTTTTGGGGCGTATGGCTACACCTTC.

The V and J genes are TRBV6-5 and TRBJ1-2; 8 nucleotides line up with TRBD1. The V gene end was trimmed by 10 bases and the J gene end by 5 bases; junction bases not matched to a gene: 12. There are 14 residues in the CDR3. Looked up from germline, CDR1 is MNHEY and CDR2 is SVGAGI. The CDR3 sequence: CATSGTGGFYGYTF. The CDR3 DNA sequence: TGTGCCACCTCCGGGACAGGAGGTTTTTATGGCTACACCTTC.

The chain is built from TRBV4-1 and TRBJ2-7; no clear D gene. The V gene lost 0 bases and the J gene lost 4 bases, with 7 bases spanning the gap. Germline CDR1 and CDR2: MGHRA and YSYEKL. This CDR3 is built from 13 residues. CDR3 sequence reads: CASSQENGYEQYF. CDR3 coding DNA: TGCGCCAGCAGCCAAGAAAACGGGTACGAGCAGTACTTC.

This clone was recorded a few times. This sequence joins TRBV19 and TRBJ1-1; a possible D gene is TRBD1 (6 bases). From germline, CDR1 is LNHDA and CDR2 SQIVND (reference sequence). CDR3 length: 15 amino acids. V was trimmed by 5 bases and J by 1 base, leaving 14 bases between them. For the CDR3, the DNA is TGTGCCAGTAGTCTATCGAGGGGGAAGAACACTGAAGCTTTCTTT. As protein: CASSLSRGKNTEAFF.

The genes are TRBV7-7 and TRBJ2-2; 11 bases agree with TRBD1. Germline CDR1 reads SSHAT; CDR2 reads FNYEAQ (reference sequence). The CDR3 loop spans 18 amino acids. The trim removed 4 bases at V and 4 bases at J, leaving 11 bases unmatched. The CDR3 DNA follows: TGTGCCAGCAGCTCCTTTTTCGGGACAGGGGGAAGCACCGGGGAGCTGTTTTTT. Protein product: CASSSFFGTGGSTGELFF.

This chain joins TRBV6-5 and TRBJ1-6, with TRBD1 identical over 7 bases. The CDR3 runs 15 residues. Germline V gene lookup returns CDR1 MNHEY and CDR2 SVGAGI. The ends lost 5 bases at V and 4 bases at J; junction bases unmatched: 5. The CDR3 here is CASSQGQDYNSPLHF. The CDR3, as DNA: TGTGCCAGCAGTCAAGGACAGGATTATAATTCACCCCTCCACTTT.

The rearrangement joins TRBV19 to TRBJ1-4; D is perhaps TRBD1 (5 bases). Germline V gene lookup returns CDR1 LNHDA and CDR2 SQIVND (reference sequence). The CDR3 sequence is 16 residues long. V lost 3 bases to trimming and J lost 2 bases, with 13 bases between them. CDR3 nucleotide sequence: TGTGCCAGTAGTATTCTCGGGGCAGGGACTAATGAAAAACTGTTTTTT. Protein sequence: CASSILGAGTNEKLFF.

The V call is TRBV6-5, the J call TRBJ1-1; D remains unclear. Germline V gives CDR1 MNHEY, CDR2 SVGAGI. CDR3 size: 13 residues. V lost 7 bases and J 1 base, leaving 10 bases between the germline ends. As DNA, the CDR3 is TGTGCCAGCACCCCGCCGCAGAACACTGAAGCTTTCTTT. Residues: CASTPPQNTEAFF.

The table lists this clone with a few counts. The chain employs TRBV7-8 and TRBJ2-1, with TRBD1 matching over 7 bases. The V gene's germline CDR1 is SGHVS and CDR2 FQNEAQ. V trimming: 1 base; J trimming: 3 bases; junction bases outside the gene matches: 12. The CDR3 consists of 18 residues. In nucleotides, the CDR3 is TGTGCCAGCAGCTTAGTGGCCTCGACAGGGTCCTACTACAATGAGCAGTTCTTC. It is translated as CASSLVASTGSYYNEQFF. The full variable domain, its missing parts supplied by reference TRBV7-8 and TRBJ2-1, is GAGVSQSPRYKVAKRGQDVALRCDPISGHVSLFWYQQALGQGPEFLTYFQNEAQLDKSGLPSDRFFAERPEGSVSTLKIQRTQQEDSAVYLCASSLVASTGSYYNEQFFGPGTRLTVL.

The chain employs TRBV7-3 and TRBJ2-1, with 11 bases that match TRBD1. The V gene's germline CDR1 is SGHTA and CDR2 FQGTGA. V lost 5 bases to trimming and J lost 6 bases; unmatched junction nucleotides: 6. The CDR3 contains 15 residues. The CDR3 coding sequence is TGTGCCAGCAGCCCCCAGGGGACAGGGGGCAATGAGCAGTTCTTC. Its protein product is CASSPQGTGGNEQFF. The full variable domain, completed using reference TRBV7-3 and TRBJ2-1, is GAGVSQTPSNKVTEKGKYVELRCDPISGHTALYWYRQSLGQGPEFLIYFQGTGAADDSGLPNDRFFAVRPEGSVSTLKIQRTERGDSAVYLCASSPQGTGGNEQFFGPGTRLTVL.

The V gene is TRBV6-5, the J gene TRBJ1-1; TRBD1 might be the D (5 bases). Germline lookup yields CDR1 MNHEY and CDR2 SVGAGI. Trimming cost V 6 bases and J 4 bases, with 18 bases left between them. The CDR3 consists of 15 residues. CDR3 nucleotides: TGTGCCAGCAGGGGGGTTGGACGGGCGGGCACTGAAGCTTTCTTT. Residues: CASRGVGRAGTEAFF.

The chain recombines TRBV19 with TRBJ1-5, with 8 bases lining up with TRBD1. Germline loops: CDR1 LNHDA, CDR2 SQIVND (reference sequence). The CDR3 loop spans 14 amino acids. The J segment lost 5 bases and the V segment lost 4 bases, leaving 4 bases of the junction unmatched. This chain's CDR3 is CASSTSGGDQPQHF. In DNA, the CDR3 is TGTGCCAGTAGTACGTCAGGGGGCGATCAGCCCCAGCATTTT.